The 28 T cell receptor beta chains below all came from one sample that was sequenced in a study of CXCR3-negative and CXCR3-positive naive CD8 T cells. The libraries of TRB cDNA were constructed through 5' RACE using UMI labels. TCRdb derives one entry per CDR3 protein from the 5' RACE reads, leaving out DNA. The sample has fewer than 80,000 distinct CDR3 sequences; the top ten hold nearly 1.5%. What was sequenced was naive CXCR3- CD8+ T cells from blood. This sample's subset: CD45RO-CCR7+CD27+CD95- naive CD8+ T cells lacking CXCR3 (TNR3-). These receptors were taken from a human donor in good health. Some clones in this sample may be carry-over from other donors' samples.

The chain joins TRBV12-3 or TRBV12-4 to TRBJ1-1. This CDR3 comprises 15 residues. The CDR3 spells CASSSKPTFATEAFF.

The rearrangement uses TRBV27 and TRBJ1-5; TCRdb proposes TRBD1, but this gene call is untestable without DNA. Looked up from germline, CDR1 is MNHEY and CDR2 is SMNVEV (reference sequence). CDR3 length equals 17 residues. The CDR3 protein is CASSLSGGQGGNQPQHF.

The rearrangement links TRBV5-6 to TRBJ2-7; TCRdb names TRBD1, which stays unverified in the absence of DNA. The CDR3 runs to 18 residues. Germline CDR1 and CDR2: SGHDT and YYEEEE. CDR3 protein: CASSPFVRGQGALYEQYF.

This CDR3 is CSVGVPTEAFF. J is TRBJ1-1 and V is TRBV29-1. The CDR3 is 11 amino acids. The germline V gene has CDR1 SQVTM and CDR2 ANQGSEA.

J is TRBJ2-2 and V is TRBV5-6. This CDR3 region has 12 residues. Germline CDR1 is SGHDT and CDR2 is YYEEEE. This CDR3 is CASSFATGELFF.

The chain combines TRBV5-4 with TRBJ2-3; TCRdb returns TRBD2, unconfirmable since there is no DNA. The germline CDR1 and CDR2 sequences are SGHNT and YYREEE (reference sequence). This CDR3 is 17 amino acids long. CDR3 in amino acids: CASSSAPGLAREDTQYF.

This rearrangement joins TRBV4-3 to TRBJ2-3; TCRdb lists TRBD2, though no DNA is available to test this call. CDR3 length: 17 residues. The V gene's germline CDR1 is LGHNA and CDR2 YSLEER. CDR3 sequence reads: CASSQVLAGGPTDTQYF.

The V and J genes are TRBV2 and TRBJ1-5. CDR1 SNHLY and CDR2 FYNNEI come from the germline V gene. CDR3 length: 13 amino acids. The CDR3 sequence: CASSEWRNQPQHF.

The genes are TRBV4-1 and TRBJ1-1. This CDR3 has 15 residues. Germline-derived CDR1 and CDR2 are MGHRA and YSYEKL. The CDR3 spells CASSQEGWPNTEAFF.

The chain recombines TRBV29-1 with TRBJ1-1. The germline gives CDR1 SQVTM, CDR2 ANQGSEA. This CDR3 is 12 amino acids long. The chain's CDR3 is CSVGTMNTEAFF.

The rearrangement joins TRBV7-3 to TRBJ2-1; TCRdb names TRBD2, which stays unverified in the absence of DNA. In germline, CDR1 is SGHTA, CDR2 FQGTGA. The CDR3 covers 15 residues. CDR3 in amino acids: CASSFLAGGQGEQFF.

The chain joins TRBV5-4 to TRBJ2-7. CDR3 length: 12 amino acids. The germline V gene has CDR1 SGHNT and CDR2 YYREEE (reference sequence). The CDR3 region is CASSLDFYEQYF.

This chain's CDR3 is CASSFEGDYSNQPQHF. The chain carries TRBV28 and TRBJ1-5. Germline assignment: CDR1 MDHEN and CDR2 SYDVKM. The CDR3 length is 16 residues.

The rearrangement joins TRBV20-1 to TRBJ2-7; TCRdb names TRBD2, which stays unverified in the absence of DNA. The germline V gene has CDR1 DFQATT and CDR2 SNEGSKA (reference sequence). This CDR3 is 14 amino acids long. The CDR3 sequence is CSAHQSGLGYEQYF.

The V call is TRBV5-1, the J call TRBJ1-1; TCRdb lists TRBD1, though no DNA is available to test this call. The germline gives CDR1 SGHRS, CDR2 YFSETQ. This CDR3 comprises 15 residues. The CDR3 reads CASSFSDKGMGEAFF. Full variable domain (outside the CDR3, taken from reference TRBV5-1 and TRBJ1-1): KAGVTQTPRYLIKTRGQQVTLSCSPISGHRSVSWYQQTPGQGLQFLFEYFSETQRNKGNFPGRFSGRQFSNSRSEMNVSTLELGDSALYLCASSFSDKGMGEAFFGQGTRLTVV.

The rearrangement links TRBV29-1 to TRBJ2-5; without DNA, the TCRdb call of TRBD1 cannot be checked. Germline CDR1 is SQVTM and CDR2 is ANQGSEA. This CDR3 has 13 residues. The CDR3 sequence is CSVVPLRGETQYF.

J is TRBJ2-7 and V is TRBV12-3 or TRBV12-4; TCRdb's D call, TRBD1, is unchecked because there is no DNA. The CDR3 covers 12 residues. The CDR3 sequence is CASSHTPQVQYF.

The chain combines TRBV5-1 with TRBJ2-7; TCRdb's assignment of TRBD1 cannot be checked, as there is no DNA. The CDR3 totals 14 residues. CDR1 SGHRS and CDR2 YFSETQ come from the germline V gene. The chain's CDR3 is CASSTGTGSYEQYF. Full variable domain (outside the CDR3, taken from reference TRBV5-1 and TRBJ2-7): KAGVTQTPRYLIKTRGQQVTLSCSPISGHRSVSWYQQTPGQGLQFLFEYFSETQRNKGNFPGRFSGRQFSNSRSEMNVSTLELGDSALYLCASSTGTGSYEQYFGPGTRLTVT.

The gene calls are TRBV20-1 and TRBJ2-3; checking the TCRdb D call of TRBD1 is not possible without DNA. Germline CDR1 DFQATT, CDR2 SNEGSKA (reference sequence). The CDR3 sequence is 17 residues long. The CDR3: CSARGPWSGRMGDTQYF.

The CDR3 loop reads CSATDVPYEQYF. The chain recombines TRBV20-1 with TRBJ2-7. This CDR3 spans 12 amino acids. Germline V gene sequence: CDR1 DFQATT, CDR2 SNEGSKA (reference sequence).

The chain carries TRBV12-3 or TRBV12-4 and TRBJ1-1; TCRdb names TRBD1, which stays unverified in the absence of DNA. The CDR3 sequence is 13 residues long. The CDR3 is CASSSQTGNEAFF.

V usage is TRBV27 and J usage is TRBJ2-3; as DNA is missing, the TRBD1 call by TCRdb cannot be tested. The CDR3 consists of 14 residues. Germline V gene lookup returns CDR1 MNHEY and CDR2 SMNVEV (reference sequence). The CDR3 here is CASRRTGGTDTQYF.

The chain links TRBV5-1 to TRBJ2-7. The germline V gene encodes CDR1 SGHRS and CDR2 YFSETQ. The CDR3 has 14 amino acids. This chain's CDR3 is CASSHGQDSYEQYF.

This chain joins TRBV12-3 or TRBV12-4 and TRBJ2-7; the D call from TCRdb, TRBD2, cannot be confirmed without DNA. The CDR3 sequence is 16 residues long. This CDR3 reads CASSTSGRAFSYEQYF.

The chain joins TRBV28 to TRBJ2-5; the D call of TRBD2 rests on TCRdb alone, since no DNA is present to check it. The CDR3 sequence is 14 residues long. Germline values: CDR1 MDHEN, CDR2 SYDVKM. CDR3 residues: CASSLTSGGSPEYF.

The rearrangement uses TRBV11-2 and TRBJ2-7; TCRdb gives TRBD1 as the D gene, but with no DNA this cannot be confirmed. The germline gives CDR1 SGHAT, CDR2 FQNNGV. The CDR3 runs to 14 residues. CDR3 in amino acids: CASGASDDSYEQYF.

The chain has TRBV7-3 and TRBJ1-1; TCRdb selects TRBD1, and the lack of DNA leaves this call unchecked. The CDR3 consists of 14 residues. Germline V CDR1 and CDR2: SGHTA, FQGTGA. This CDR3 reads CASSPIPQQGRAFF.

The CDR3 sequence is CASSFGDTEAFF. The chain joins TRBV7-9 to TRBJ1-1. The CDR3 runs 12 residues. Germline CDR1 is SEHNR and CDR2 is FQNEAQ (reference sequence).